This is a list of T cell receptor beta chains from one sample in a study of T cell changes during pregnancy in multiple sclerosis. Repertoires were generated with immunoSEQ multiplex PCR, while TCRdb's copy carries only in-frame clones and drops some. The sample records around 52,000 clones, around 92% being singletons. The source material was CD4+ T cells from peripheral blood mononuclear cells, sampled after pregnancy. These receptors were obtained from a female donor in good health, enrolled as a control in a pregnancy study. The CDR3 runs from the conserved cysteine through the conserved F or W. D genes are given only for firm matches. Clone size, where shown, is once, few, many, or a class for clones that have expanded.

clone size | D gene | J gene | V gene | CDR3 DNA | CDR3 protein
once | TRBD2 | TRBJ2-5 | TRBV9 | TGTGCCAGCAGCGTAGGTTCTAGCGGGGGGACGGAGACCCAGTACTTC | CASSVGSSGGTETQYF
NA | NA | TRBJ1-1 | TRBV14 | TGTGCCAGCAGCCAGCAAACGGGGGGTAGGGCTGAAGCTTTCTTT | CASSQQTGGRAEAFF
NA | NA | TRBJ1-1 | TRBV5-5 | TGTGCCAGCAGCCTGAATGCGGTAAGGGGCACTGAAGCTTTCTTT | CASSLNAVRGTEAFF
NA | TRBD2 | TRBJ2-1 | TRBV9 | TGTGCCAGCAGCCCCCTGGGGAGGGATGAGCAGTTCTTC | CASSPLGRDEQFF
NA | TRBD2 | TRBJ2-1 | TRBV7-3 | TGTGCCAGCAGCTTCCTAGCGGGGGGGCAGAATGAGCAGTTCTTC | CASSFLAGGQNEQFF
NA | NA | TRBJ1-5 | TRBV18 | TGTGCCAGCTCACCACCATCAGGGTATAATCAGCCCCAGCATTTT | CASSPPSGYNQPQHF
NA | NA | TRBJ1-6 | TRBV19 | TGTGCCAGTAGTATGATTAGAGGGCGAGGCGGTTCACCCCTCCACTTT | CASSMIRGRGGSPLHF
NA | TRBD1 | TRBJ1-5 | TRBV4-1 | TGCGCCAGCAGCCAAGGTTTCGCCCAGGGGGCGAGGGTGAACAATCAGCCCCAGCATTTT | CASSQGFAQGARVNNQPQHF
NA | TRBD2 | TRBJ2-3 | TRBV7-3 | TGTGCCAGCAGCTTAGCGGGGGGTTGGGATACGCAGTATTTT | CASSLAGGWDTQYF
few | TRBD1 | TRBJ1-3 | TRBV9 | TGTGCCAGCAGCGTAGGGACAGGGGCTGGAAACACCATATATTTT | CASSVGTGAGNTIYF
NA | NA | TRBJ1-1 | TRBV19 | TGTGCCAGTAGGGGTTGGGCCCCACTGAACACTGAAGCTTTCTTT | CASRGWAPLNTEAFF
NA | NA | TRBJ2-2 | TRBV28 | TGTGCCTGTCTCAGAGGGAACACCGGGGAGCTGTTTTTT | CACLRGNTGELFF
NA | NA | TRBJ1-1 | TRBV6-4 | TGTGCCAGCAGTGACCAAATCAACACTGAAGCTTTCTTT | CASSDQINTEAFF